Listed below are T cell receptor beta chains from one sample, sequenced in a study of T cells in Graves' hyperthyroidism and ophthalmopathy. TCRdb recomputed calls from the multiplex PCR reads with MiXCR, one row per CDR3 protein. The data hold some 400,000 distinct CDR3 sequences, with approximately 20% observed a single time. Sequences were obtained from blood. Source of these receptors: a woman aged 18-29 years with Graves' hyperthyroidism. Both conserved end residues are part of each CDR3. The D gene is left open where the match is weak. The listing skips clone size in some rows; elsewhere it reads once, few, many or a size class.

J gene	clone size	D gene	V gene	CDR3 protein	CDR3 DNA
TRBJ2-7	many	TRBD1	TRBV11-2	CASSRDRGEQYF	TGTGCCAGCAGCCGGGACAGGGGTGAGCAGTACTTC
TRBJ2-5	many	TRBD1	TRBV6-1	CASSPQTGEETQYF	TGTGCCAGCAGTCCCCAGACAGGGGAAGAGACCCAGTACTTC
TRBJ2-7	many	TRBD2	TRBV7-2	CASSLATSGGITYEQYF	TGTGCCAGCAGCTTAGCTACCAGCGGGGGGATAACCTACGAGCAGTACTTC
TRBJ1-5	many	TRBD1	TRBV12-3/TRBV12-4	CASTYGQGSNQPQHF	TGTGCCAGCACCTACGGACAGGGCAGCAATCAGCCCCAGCATTTT
TRBJ1-1	many	.	TRBV7-3	CASSQTPGQSLEAFF	TGTGCCAGCAGCCAAACCCCGGGACAATCGCTTGAAGCTTTCTTT
TRBJ1-5	many	.	TRBV29-1	CSVVEGGGGNQPQHF	TGCAGCGTTGTGGAAGGTGGGGGGGGCAATCAGCCCCAGCATTTT
TRBJ1-1	many	TRBD1	TRBV19	CASDDRANTEAFF	TGTGCCAGTGATGACAGGGCGAACACTGAAGCTTTCTTT
TRBJ1-1	many	.	TRBV5-1	CASSLEYRQNTEAFF	TGCGCCAGCAGCTTAGAATACCGACAGAACACTGAAGCTTTCTTT
TRBJ2-7	many	.	TRBV20-1	CSARDPEQYF	TGCAGTGCTAGAGATCCCGAGCAGTACTTC
TRBJ2-2	once	.	TRBV12-3/TRBV12-4	CASSIRRAGELFF	TGTGCCAGCAGTATTCGACGGGCCGGGGAGCTGTTTTTT
TRBJ2-5	many	.	TRBV9	CASSRGATQYF	TGTGCCAGCAGCCGGGGGGCGACCCAGTACTTC
TRBJ2-2	many	TRBD2	TRBV28	CASRLAGKDTGELFF	TGTGCCAGCAGACTAGCGGGGAAGGACACCGGGGAGCTGTTTTTT
TRBJ1-1	.	.	TRBV18	CASSDPGDGTEAFF	TGTGCCAGCTCTGACCCGGGTGATGGCACTGAAGCTTTCTTT
TRBJ2-7	many	.	TRBV29-1	CSSGAGSSYEQYF	TGCAGCTCTGGCGCGGGCAGCTCCTACGAGCAGTACTTC
TRBJ2-7	many	.	TRBV24-1	CATSDVGSYEQYF	TGTGCCACCAGTGATGTCGGCAGTTACGAGCAGTACTTC
TRBJ1-2	many	.	TRBV6-5	CASSYSSGGSNYGYTF	TGTGCCAGCAGTTACTCTAGCGGTGGTTCTAACTATGGCTACACCTTC
TRBJ1-1	many	.	TRBV12-3/TRBV12-4	CASRPAGTLNTEAFF	TGTGCCAGCAGACCCGCCGGGACCCTGAACACTGAAGCTTTCTTT
TRBJ1-1	once	.	TRBV20-1	CSAQELGRRLGEAFF	TGCAGTGCTCAGGAGTTAGGACGACGATTGGGGGAAGCTTTCTTT
TRBJ2-5	many	TRBD2	TRBV6-2/TRBV6-3	CASRTSAETQYF	TGTGCCAGCAGAACTAGCGCCGAGACCCAGTACTTC
TRBJ1-1	many	.	TRBV6-6	CASSYLTGTEAFF	TGTGCCAGCAGTTACCTTACCGGCACTGAAGCTTTCTTT
TRBJ2-7	few	TRBD1	TRBV30	CAWSVGDSSYEQYF	TGTGCCTGGAGTGTAGGGGACAGCTCCTACGAGCAGTACTTC
TRBJ1-2	many	.	TRBV27	CASSLSTGRWRGYTF	TGTGCCAGCAGTTTATCAACCGGGAGGTGGCGTGGCTACACCTTC
TRBJ2-2	many	TRBD1	TRBV6-1	CASSRWTGGNRGELFF	TGTGCCAGCAGCCGTTGGACAGGGGGCAATCGAGGGGAGCTGTTTTTT
TRBJ2-5	many	TRBD2	TRBV2	CASSALAGWTQYF	TGTGCCAGCAGTGCGCTAGCGGGGTGGACCCAGTACTTC
TRBJ2-2	many	TRBD1	TRBV20-1	CSARIQGDTGELFF	TGCAGTGCTAGAATACAGGGGGACACCGGGGAGCTGTTTTTT
TRBJ1-1	many	.	TRBV20-1	CSARVPTGFTEAFF	TGCAGTGCTAGAGTTCCGACAGGTTTTACTGAAGCTTTCTTT
TRBJ2-7	many	.	TRBV7-8	CASSPLRGTYEQYF	TGTGCCAGCAGCCCGCTCAGGGGTACGTACGAGCAGTACTTC
TRBJ2-5	many	.	TRBV27	CASSLKYQETQYF	TGTGCCAGCAGTTTGAAATACCAAGAGACCCAGTACTTC
TRBJ2-5	many	.	TRBV7-7	CASSLMGGRETQYF	TGTGCTAGCAGCTTAATGGGGGGGCGTGAGACCCAGTACTTC
TRBJ2-5	many	.	TRBV11-2	CASSPIRFGGQETQYF	TGTGCCAGCAGCCCGATTAGATTCGGCGGGCAAGAGACCCAGTACTTC
TRBJ1-2	.	TRBD1	TRBV7-8	CASSLATTGNYGYTF	TGTGCCAGCAGCTTAGCGACGACAGGGAACTATGGCTACACCTTC
TRBJ1-2	few	TRBD1	TRBV6-1	CASSPRDRPYYGYTF	TGTGCCAGCAGTCCCCGGGACAGACCGTACTATGGCTACACCTTC
TRBJ1-5	many	.	TRBV28	CASTWEQGRQPQHF	TGTGCCAGCACCTGGGAGCAGGGACGACAGCCCCAGCATTTT
TRBJ2-2	many	.	TRBV27	CASSLLDKINTGELFF	TGTGCCAGCAGTTTATTAGACAAGATAAACACCGGGGAGCTGTTTTTT
TRBJ1-2	.	.	TRBV6-5	CASSSQGYGYTF	TGTGCCAGCAGTTCACAGGGCTACGGCTACACCTTC
TRBJ1-3	many	TRBD1	TRBV7-6	CASSPWAGGASGNTIYF	TGTGCCAGCAGCCCTTGGGCAGGGGGGGCCTCTGGAAACACCATATATTTT